This TCR beta chain was found in a study of cytomegalovirus exposure and HLA in healthy donors. Of note for this clone: Its antigen is still unknown. Sequence at one end of the junction differs from germline and may be a read error.

The study, taken as a whole, reports: The study flagged fewer than 200 TCR beta chains as cytomegalovirus-associated. Reportedly, cytomegalovirus status was diagnosed with high sensitivity and specificity.

Measured with immunoSEQ multiplex PCR; TCRdb has only the in-frame clones, and not every one. The repertoire consists of under 300,000 clones, with 90% occurring once and the leading ten covering under 0.45%. Sequenced: PBMCs. This TCR came from a woman younger than 35 in good health and CMV-seronegative.

The CDR3 DNA reads TGTGCTAGCAGCTCACTAGCGGGGGTTGCAGATACGCAGTATTTT. Translated: CASSSLAGVADTQYF. V usage is TRBV7-7 and J usage is TRBJ2-3, with 11 positions matching TRBD2. Looked up from germline, CDR1 is SSHAT and CDR2 is FNYEAQ (reference sequence). This CDR3 spans 15 amino acids. Complete variable domain (other parts from reference TRBV7-7 and TRBJ2-3): GAGVSQSPRYKVTKRGQDVTLRCDPISSHATLYWYQQALGQGPEFLTYFNYEAQPDKSGLPSDRFSAERPEGSISTLTIQRTEQRDSAMYRCASSSLAGVADTQYFGPGTRLTVL.